This T cell receptor beta chain was found in a study of blood T cell repertoires in COVID-19. Looking at the study overall: Sample material is recorded as cDNA or gDNA derived from T cells, B-cell-depleted T cells, or PBMCs.

CDR1 and CDR2 from the germline V gene are SGHTA and FQGNSA. This CDR3 has 13 residues. Unmatched junction bases numbered 4, after V lost 3 bases and J lost 6 bases. Original methodology: Reference gene primer amplification yielded estimated nucleated cell counts. Sequenced by immunoSEQ multiplex PCR; TCRdb stores in-frame clones only, minus some. From that table come the V and J calls and clone size; the DNA was used to work out D and trimming. The sample lists just over 300,000 clones; around 91% were seen once. Assignments of participants to cohorts depended upon their own reported clinical history. For recovered donors of Cohort 3, there were two negative PCRs, clearance, or symptom resolution.

This clonotype was sampled from a woman in her thirties or forties who had recovered from COVID-19. The gene calls are TRBV7-2 and TRBJ1-1, with 7 nucleotides matching TRBD1. What was sequenced was PBMCs or T cells enriched from blood (not recorded which). DNA of the CDR3: TGTGCCAGCAGCTTCACAGGGGTGGCTGAAGCTTTCTTT. Translation: CASSFTGVAEAFF.